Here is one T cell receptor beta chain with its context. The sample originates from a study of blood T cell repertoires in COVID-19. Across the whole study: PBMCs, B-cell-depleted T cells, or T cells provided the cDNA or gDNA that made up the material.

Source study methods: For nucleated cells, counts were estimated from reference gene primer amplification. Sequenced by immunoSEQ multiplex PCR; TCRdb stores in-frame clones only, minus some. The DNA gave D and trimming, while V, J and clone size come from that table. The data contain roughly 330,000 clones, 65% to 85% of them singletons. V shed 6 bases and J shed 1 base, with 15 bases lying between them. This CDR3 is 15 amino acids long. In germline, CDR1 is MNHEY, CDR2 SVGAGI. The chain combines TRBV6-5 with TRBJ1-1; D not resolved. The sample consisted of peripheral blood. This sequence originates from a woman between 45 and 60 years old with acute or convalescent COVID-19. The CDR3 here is CASRFSGIENTEAFF. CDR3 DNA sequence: TGTGCCAGCAGATTTTCGGGAATCGAGAACACTGAAGCTTTCTTT.